This T cell receptor beta chain was identified during a study of radiation and T cells in renal cell carcinoma (dated by TCRdb to the early 2020s). In the study overall: A total of around 50 samples underwent TCR beta sequencing, made up of approximately 26 tumors and around 27 peripheral blood samples. The last blood draw happened 4 weeks after radiation, timed to coincide with nephrectomy. A total of roughly 3,900,000 unique CDR3 nucleotide sequences, encoding 2,658,974 unique CDR3 amino acid sequences, were found across all 50 or so samples.

The investigation overall reported the following: Effects of radiation dose or scheduling on the TCR repertoire could not be addressed with the single-armed trial design. An increase in top tumor clonotypes in blood was observed from baseline to 2 weeks post-radiation, followed by contraction by 4 weeks, which was taken to suggest transient expansion of tumor-resident clones. No pretreatment tumor biopsies were available, so the baseline intratumoral presence of clonotypes could not be determined. Blood repertoire dynamics were not followed beyond 4 weeks after treatment.

Cut back by 3 bases and 1 base, the V and J ends lie 16 bases apart. As encoded in the germline V gene (reference sequence), CDR1 is LNHDA while CDR2 is SQIVND. The CDR3 sequence holds 17 residues, the cysteine and phenylalanine included. The only DNA kept is the CDR3, 51 bases in frame from the first base. Points on this clone: Its antigen remains unidentified. No qualities accompany the bases; no much larger clone lies one base away.

TCR beta libraries were generated from genomic DNA with the immunoSEQ kit, following the manufacturer's recommendations. To prepare libraries, a first multiplex PCR with proprietary primers was run, followed by a second PCR that added unique barcodes, and a bead cleanup was done after each round. A positive control reaction and a negative control reaction, both provided in the kit, were run with every batch of samples. The final libraries were assessed on an Agilent 4200 TapeStation D1000 ScreenTape, pooled by volume, and quantified by qPCR. Sequencing was performed on an Illumina NextSeq500 with a MidOutput 150-cycle cartridge, and 156 Read1 and 15 Index1 cycles were run with kit custom primers. The pooled library was loaded at roughly 0.96 pM, with a 20% PhiX control spiked in. In the paper's pipeline: The vendor-processed data were analyzed in R, and a clonotype was defined as all T cells that share the same CDR3 nucleotide sequence. For clone abundance analyses, frequencies were normalized to the 10,000 most abundant clones per sample. Public T cell clones, which averaged fewer than five per sample, were removed prior to analysis. Tumor-enriched and baseline blood-enriched clonotypes were defined by at least a 32-fold difference in abundance between compartments. A beta-binomial differential abundance model was used to identify clonotypes that expanded or contracted between blood time points. Similarity between tumor and blood repertoires was quantified using the Baroni-Urbani and Buser coefficient, and groups were compared with two-tailed Wilcoxon tests in R. The immuneACCESS repertoire file appears here via TCRdb, limited to in-frame rearrangements. These files lack a portion of the clones; in checked studies, under half of the deficit traces to unresolved V genes, and the cause of the others is not known. The DNA gave D and trimming, while V, J and clone size come from that table. This sample gives about 34,000 clones in total; around 85% of them show up just once. The ten largest clones take up 25% to 40% of the sample.

The sample's time point label is to be understood as: blood 4 weeks post-SBRT, at nephrectomy. The sample's treatment or condition, from its label and the paper: 15 Gy SBRT to primary tumor, nephrectomy 4 weeks later. Samples came from a clinical trial, in which primary renal cell carcinomas received 15 Gy stereotactic body radiation therapy followed by nephrectomy 4 weeks later. To follow tumor-enriched clonotypes, serial peripheral blood was collected from radiation-treated patients at baseline and at 2 weeks and 4 weeks after SBRT. Every patient's renal cell carcinoma showed clear cell pathology. Genomic DNA for TCR sequencing was prepared using the QIAamp DNA Blood Mini Kit (Qiagen). The analyses included just those samples that passed every quality control check.

The sequencing used blood, collected from a patient whose treatment included radiotherapy and nephrectomy. This TCR was sampled from a man in his fifties or sixties with renal cell carcinoma. Recombination joined TRBV19 with TRBJ1-3; no confident D gene assignment can be made. At the DNA level, the sequence is TGTGCCAGTAGTATTTGGCCCCCTAGAAATTCTGGAAACACCATATATTTT. Its protein is CASSIWPPRNSGNTIYF.